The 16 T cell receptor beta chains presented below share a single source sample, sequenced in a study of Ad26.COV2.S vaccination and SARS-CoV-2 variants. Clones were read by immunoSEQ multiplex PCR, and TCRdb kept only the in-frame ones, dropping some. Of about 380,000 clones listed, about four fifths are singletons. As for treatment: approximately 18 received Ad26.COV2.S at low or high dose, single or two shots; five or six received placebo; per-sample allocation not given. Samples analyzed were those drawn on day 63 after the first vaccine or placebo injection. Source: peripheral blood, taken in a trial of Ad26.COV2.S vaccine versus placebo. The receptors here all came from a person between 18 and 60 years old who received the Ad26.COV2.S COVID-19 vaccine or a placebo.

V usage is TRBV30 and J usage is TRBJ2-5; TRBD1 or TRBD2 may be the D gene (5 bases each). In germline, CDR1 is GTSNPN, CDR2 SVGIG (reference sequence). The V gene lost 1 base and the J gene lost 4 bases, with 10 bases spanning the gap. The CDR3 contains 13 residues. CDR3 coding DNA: TGTGCCTGGAGTGCCGCGAGGGGAGAGACCCAGTACTTC. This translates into CAWSAARGETQYF. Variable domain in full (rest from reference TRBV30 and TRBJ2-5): SQTIHQWPATLVQPVGSPLSLECTVEGTSNPNLYWYRQAAGRGLQLLFYSVGIGQISSEVPQNLSASRPQDRQFILSSKKLLLSDSGFYLCAWSAARGETQYFGPGTRLLVL.

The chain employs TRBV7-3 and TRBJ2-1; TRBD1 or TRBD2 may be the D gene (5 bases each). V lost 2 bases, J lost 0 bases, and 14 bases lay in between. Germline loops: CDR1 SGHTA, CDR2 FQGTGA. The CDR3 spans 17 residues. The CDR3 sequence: CASSLRDGLSSYNEQFF. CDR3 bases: TGTGCCAGCAGCTTACGGGACGGACTGAGCTCCTACAATGAGCAGTTCTTC.

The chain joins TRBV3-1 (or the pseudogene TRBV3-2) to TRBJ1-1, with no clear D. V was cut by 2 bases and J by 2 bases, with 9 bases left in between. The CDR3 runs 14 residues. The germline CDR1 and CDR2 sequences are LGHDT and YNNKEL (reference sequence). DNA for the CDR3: TGTGCCAGCAGCCAACCCACACGAAACACTGAAGCTTTCTTT. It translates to CASSQPTRNTEAFF.

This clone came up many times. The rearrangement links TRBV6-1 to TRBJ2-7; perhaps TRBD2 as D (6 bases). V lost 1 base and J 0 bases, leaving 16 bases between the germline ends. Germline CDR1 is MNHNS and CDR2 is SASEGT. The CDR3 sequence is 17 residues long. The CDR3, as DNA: TGTGCCAGCAGTGAAGATTGGGGGGAGGCCTTCTCCTACGAGCAGTACTTC. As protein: CASSEDWGEAFSYEQYF.

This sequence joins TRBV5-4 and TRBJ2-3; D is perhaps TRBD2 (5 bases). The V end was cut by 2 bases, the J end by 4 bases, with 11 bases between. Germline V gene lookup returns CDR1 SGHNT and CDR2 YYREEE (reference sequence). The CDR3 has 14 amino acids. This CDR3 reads CASSLRVASDTQYF. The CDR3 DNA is TGTGCCAGCAGCTTAAGAGTAGCGTCAGATACGCAGTATTTT.

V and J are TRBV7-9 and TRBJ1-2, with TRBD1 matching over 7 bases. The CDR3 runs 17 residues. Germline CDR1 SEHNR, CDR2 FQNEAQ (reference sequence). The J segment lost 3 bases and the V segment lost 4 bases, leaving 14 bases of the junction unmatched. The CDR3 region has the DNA TGTGCCAGCAGCTCGACGCCACAAAACAGGGGATACTATGGCTACACCTTC. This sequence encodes CASSSTPQNRGYYGYTF.

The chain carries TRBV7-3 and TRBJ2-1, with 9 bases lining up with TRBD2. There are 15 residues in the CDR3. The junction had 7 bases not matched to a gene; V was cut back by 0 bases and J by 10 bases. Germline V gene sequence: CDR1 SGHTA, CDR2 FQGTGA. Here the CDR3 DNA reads TGTGCCAGCAGCTTAACTAGCGGGAGTTTAAGGGAGCAGTTCTTC. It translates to CASSLTSGSLREQFF.

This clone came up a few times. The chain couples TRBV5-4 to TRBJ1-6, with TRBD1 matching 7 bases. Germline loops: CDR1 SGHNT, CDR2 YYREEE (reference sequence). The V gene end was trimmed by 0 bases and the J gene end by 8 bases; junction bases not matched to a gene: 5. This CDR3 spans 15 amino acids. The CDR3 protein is CASSLGAGGYSPLHF. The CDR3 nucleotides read TGTGCCAGCAGCTTGGGAGCAGGGGGTTATTCACCCCTCCACTTT.

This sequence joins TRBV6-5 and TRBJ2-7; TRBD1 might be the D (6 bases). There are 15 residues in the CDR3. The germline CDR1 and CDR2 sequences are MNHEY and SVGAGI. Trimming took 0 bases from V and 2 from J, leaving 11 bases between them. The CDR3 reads CASSYSHYRAYEQYF. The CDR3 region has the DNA TGTGCCAGCAGTTACTCGCATTACAGGGCCTACGAGCAGTACTTC.

In nucleotides, the CDR3 is TGTGCCAGCAGCCCGCCGGCGGGGACTAGCGGGACCAATGAGCAGTTCTTC. This gives the protein CASSPPAGTSGTNEQFF. The V call is TRBV3-1 (or the pseudogene TRBV3-2), the J call TRBJ2-1; 13 positions match TRBD2. V shed 4 bases and J 6 bases; nucleotides not matched to a gene: 9. The length of the CDR3 is 17 residues. Germline CDR1 is LGHDT and CDR2 is YNNKEL (reference sequence).

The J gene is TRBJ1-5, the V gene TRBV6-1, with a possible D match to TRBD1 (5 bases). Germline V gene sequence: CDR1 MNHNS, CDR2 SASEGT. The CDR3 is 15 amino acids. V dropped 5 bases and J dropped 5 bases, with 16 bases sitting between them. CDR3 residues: CASSWVGEAYQPQHF. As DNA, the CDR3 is TGTGCCAGCAGTTGGGTGGGGGAAGCGTATCAGCCCCAGCATTTT.

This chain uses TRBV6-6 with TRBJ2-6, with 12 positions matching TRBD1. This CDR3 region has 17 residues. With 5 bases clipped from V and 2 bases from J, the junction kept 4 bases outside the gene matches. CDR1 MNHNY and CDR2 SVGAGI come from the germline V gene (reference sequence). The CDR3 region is CASSPRDRGPGANVLTF. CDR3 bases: TGTGCCAGCAGTCCTCGGGACAGGGGGCCTGGGGCCAACGTCCTGACTTTC.

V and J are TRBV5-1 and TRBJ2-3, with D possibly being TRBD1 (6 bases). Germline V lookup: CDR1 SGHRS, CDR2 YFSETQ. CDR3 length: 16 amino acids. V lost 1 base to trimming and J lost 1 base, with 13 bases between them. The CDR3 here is CASSLYSGGGTDTQYF. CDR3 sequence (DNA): TGCGCCAGCAGCTTGTATTCTGGGGGCGGCACAGATACGCAGTATTTT.

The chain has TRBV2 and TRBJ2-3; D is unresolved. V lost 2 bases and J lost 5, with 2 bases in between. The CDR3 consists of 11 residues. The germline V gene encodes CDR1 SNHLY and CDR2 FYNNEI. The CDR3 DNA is TGTGCCAGCAGTGAACAAGATACGCAGTATTTT. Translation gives CASSEQDTQYF.

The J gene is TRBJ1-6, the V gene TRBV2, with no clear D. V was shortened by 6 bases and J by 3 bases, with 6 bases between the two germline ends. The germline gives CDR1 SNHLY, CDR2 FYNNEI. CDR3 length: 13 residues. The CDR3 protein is CASRAIYNSPLHF. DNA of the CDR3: TGTGCCAGCAGGGCCATCTATAATTCACCCCTCCACTTT.

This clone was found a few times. In nucleotides, the CDR3 is TGCGCCAGCAGCCAAGACGGGGAGCCTTATAGCAATCAGCCCCAGCATTTT. Its translation is CASSQDGEPYSNQPQHF. The chain has TRBV4-1 and TRBJ1-5; no reliable D call. The CDR3 is made up of 17 amino acids. Germline lookup yields CDR1 MGHRA and CDR2 YSYEKL. V lost 0 bases to trimming and J lost 0 bases, with 12 bases between them.